The text below deals with one T cell receptor beta chain. The data originate from a study of OX40 agonist ivuxolimab in advanced cancers. TCRdb keeps only in-frame clones here, not all; method: immunoSEQ multiplex PCR. The sample records about 30,000 clones, roughly 68% being singletons. The TCR originated in an adult with an advanced solid tumor such as melanoma, head and neck, liver or kidney cancer. The sequencing here drew on CD4+ or CD8+ T cells sorted from blood, taken in a trial of the OX40 agonist ivuxolimab.

CDR3 coding DNA: TGTGCCAGCAGTGAATGGACAGGGGAAACCGGGGAGCTGTTTTTT. It yields the protein CASSEWTGETGELFF. The J gene is TRBJ2-2, the V gene TRBV6-1; 9 positions agree with TRBD1. The J segment lost 5 bases and the V segment lost 2 bases, leaving 3 bases of the junction unmatched. Germline CDR1 is MNHNS and CDR2 is SASEGT. CDR3 length equals 15 residues.